The 25 T cell receptor beta chains presented below share a single source sample, sequenced in a study of T cells after yellow fever vaccination. TCRdb analysed the 5' RACE reads with MiXCR anew, one entry per CDR3 protein. The table lists 300,000 to 450,000 distinct CDR3 sequences, approximately 5.7% of them singletons, with 15% in the top ten. Material: PBMCs, obtained 5 days after the yellow fever booster vaccination. The receptors were sampled from a man younger than 45 who received the YFV17D yellow fever vaccine.

This clonotype was detected ten times or more. V gene TRBV10-3 combines with J gene TRBJ2-5, with 8 bases lining up with TRBD2. J lost 5 bases, V lost 10 bases, and 12 bases had no gene match. The CDR3 spans 14 residues. Germline CDR1 ENHRY, CDR2 SYGVKD. The CDR3 bases are TGTGCCACCGTTAGCGGGGAGTGGTTGGAGACCCAGTACTTC. Translation: CATVSGEWLETQYF.

The J gene is TRBJ2-5, the V gene TRBV5-1; D may be TRBD1 (5 bases). There are 15 residues in the CDR3. From germline, CDR1 is SGHRS and CDR2 YFSETQ. The V end was cut by 0 bases, the J end by 4 bases, with 13 bases between. The CDR3 DNA follows: TGCGCCAGCAGCTTGGTGTACGACAGTCCAGAGACCCAGTACTTC. Translating it yields CASSLVYDSPETQYF. Together with reference TRBV5-1 and TRBJ2-5, the CDR3 gives the full variable domain: KAGVTQTPRYLIKTRGQQVTLSCSPISGHRSVSWYQQTPGQGLQFLFEYFSETQRNKGNFPGRFSGRQFSNSRSEMNVSTLELGDSALYLCASSLVYDSPETQYFGPGTRLLVL.

The chain employs TRBV9 and TRBJ2-5; D is perhaps TRBD1 (6 bases). The CDR3 has 15 residues. Germline V gene sequence: CDR1 SGDLS, CDR2 YYNGEE. V lost 4 bases, J lost 5 bases, and 18 bases lay in between. CDR3 in amino acids: CASSSRDTEVETQYF. CDR3 in DNA: TGTGCCAGCAGCTCCCGGGACACTGAGGTGGAGACCCAGTACTTC. The full variable domain, its missing parts supplied by reference TRBV9 and TRBJ2-5, is DSGVTQTPKHLITATGQRVTLRCSPRSGDLSVYWYQQSLDQGLQFLIQYYNGEERAKGNILERFSAQQFPDLHSELNLSSLELGDSALYFCASSSRDTEVETQYFGPGTRLLVL.

This clonotype was found once. This may be a read error: a much more frequent sequence differs by one nucleotide. The chain is built from TRBV19 and TRBJ2-1, with 7 bases fitting TRBD2. The CDR3 extends over 13 amino acids. Looked up from germline, CDR1 is LNHDA and CDR2 is SQIVND (reference sequence). The CDR3 DNA sequence: TGTGCCAGTAGTATTATAGCGGGCTATGAGCAGCTCTTC. It codes for CASSIIAGYEQLF. Together with reference TRBV19 and TRBJ2-1, the CDR3 gives the full variable domain: DGGITQSPKYLFRKEGQNVTLSCEQNLNHDAMYWYRQDPGQGLRLIYYSQIVNDFQKGDIAEGYSVSREKKESFPLTVTSAQKNPTAFYLCASSIIAGYEQLFGPGTRLTVL.

A few counts support this clonotype. This chain uses TRBV11-2 with TRBJ2-2, with 7 bases aligning to TRBD1. The CDR3 covers 14 residues. Germline V gene lookup returns CDR1 SGHAT and CDR2 FQNNGV. V trimming: 3 bases; J trimming: 6 bases; junction bases outside the gene matches: 4. Here the CDR3 DNA reads TGTGCCAGCAGCTTGAGACAGGGCCCCGGGGAGCTGTTTTTT. It codes for CASSLRQGPGELFF.

This clonotype has at least ten counts. V gene TRBV7-2 combines with J gene TRBJ2-1, with TRBD2 identical over 7 bases. With 5 bases clipped from V and 4 bases from J, the junction kept 8 bases outside the gene matches. Germline-derived CDR1 and CDR2 are SGHTA and FQGNSA. This CDR3 is 15 amino acids long. CDR3 DNA: TGTGCCAGCAGCCCCCCGGGACTACCGTACAATGAGCAGTTCTTC. Its protein is CASSPPGLPYNEQFF.

The table lists this clonotype with many counts. The genes are TRBV27 and TRBJ2-7, with a tentative D call TRBD1 (6 bases). Germline V gene sequence: CDR1 MNHEY, CDR2 SMNVEV (reference sequence). CDR3 size: 13 residues. V shed 3 bases and J shed 7 bases, with 13 bases lying between them. The chain's CDR3 is CASSFLGQPEQYF. The CDR3 DNA reads TGTGCCAGCAGTTTCCTAGGACAGCCGGAGCAGTACTTC.

There are a few counts of this clonotype. The chain employs TRBV5-5 and TRBJ2-2, with 10 bases fitting TRBD2. Germline CDR1 and CDR2: SGHKS and YYEKEE (reference sequence). The CDR3 is made up of 16 amino acids. Unmatched junction bases numbered 10, after V lost 5 bases and J lost 6 bases. In nucleotides, the CDR3 is TGTGCCAGCAGAAGGGAGATAGCGGGAGGCTCCGGGGAGCTGTTTTTT. It encodes CASRREIAGGSGELFF.

This clonotype has just a few counts. The chain employs TRBV6-2 or TRBV6-3 and TRBJ2-2; D is undetermined. This CDR3 region has 17 residues. The germline CDR1 and CDR2 sequences are MNHEY and SVGEGT. Trimming removed 2 bases at V and 4 bases at J, with 17 bases between. CDR3 amino acids: CASSYLWGSSVTGELFF. In nucleotides, the CDR3 is TGTGCCAGCAGTTACCTTTGGGGTTCGTCGGTCACCGGGGAGCTGTTTTTT.

This clonotype was counted many times. The chain employs TRBV29-1 and TRBJ2-7; no firm D call. Germline CDR1 reads SQVTM; CDR2 reads ANQGSEA. The CDR3 runs 12 residues. The V end lost 4 bases, the J end lost 3 bases, and 10 bases lay between the germline ends. CDR3 protein: CSVGKENYEQYF. The CDR3 DNA reads as TGCAGCGTTGGGAAAGAGAACTACGAGCAGTACTTC.

The chain carries TRBV5-6 and TRBJ2-2; 10 nucleotides align to TRBD1. The germline gives CDR1 SGHDT, CDR2 YYEEEE. V dropped 4 bases and J dropped 2; count of bases not matched to a gene: 8. The CDR3 length is 17 residues. CDR3 DNA: TGTGCCAGCAGCCTGCTGGGGGACAGGGGTAACACCGGGGAGCTGTTTTTT. Protein product: CASSLLGDRGNTGELFF.

This clonotype has only a few counts. The chain has TRBV7-3 and TRBJ2-2; 11 nucleotides align to TRBD2. There are 19 residues in the CDR3. CDR1 is SGHTA, CDR2 FQGTGA, per germline. Trimming cost V 5 bases and J 0 bases; bases outside gene matches: 11. CDR3 coding DNA: TGTGCCAGCAGCCGTTCGGCCGGGACTAGCGGAGCGAACACCGGGGAGCTGTTTTTT. Amino acid sequence: CASSRSAGTSGANTGELFF. Looking up the rest from reference TRBV7-3 and TRBJ2-2 gives the full variable domain: GAGVSQTPSNKVTEKGKYVELRCDPISGHTALYWYRQSLGQGPEFLIYFQGTGAADDSGLPNDRFFAVRPEGSVSTLKIQRTERGDSAVYLCASSRSAGTSGANTGELFFGEGSRLTVL.

The V gene is TRBV5-1, the J gene TRBJ2-1; D unclear. The germline V gene has CDR1 SGHRS and CDR2 YFSETQ. Trimming removed 0 bases at V and 3 bases at J, with 7 bases between. This CDR3 region has 14 residues. The CDR3 is CASSLELVYNEQFF. For the CDR3, the DNA is TGCGCCAGCAGCTTGGAGCTAGTCTACAATGAGCAGTTCTTC.

The chain couples TRBV29-1 to TRBJ2-3; D ambiguous. Trimming cost V 4 bases and J 0 bases, with 11 bases left between them. CDR1 SQVTM and CDR2 ANQGSEA come from the germline V gene. The CDR3 runs 14 residues. The CDR3 reads CSVVRQPSTDTQYF. CDR3 nucleotide sequence: TGCAGCGTTGTAAGGCAGCCTAGCACAGATACGCAGTATTTT.

The chain links TRBV7-2 to TRBJ2-3; TRBD2 matches 7 bases. Trimming took 2 bases from V and 7 from J; bases not matched to a gene: 12. This CDR3 comprises 16 residues. Per germline, CDR1 SGHTA and CDR2 FQGNSA. This CDR3 is CASSLQGRASGNTQYF. For the CDR3, the DNA is TGTGCCAGCAGCTTACAAGGGAGGGCCAGTGGAAATACGCAGTATTTT.

This clonotype was picked up a small number of times. The junction differs from germline at one of its ends, possibly a read error. The chain uses TRBV6-6 and TRBJ2-7, with D possibly TRBD1 on 5 matching bases. This CDR3 spans 13 amino acids. Looked up from germline, CDR1 is MNHNY and CDR2 is SVGAGI (reference sequence). Here the CDR3 DNA reads TGTGCCAGCAGTTACAGTAGAGAGCCGGACACAAACTTC. Translating gives CASSYSREPDTNF.

V is TRBV7-2 and J is TRBJ2-1; 7 positions match TRBD2. The CDR3 extends over 17 amino acids. J was trimmed by 1 base and V by 3 bases; bases with no gene match: 9. Germline V lookup: CDR1 SGHTA, CDR2 FQGNSA. This CDR3 is CASSFRTRRISYNEQFF. CDR3 nucleotides: TGTGCCAGCAGCTTTAGGACTAGGAGAATATCCTACAATGAGCAGTTCTTC.

This chain uses TRBV19 with TRBJ2-5; D perhaps matches TRBD1 (5 bases). Looked up from germline, CDR1 is LNHDA and CDR2 is SQIVND (reference sequence). This CDR3 region has 15 residues. With 4 bases removed from V and 3 bases from J, the gap between germline ends came to 15 bases. The chain's CDR3 is CASSKGKGSKETQYF. DNA of the CDR3: TGTGCCAGTAGTAAGGGGAAGGGCAGTAAAGAGACCCAGTACTTC.

A few counts support this clonotype. This chain uses TRBV12-3 or TRBV12-4 with TRBJ2-5; D remains unclear. Trimming removed 5 bases at V and 2 bases at J, with 9 bases between. The CDR3 spans 13 residues. The CDR3 DNA sequence: TGTGCCAGCAGTGTAATCGGTCAAGAGACCCAGTACTTC. Translation gives CASSVIGQETQYF.

At least ten counts were recorded for this clonotype. V usage is TRBV1 and J usage is TRBJ2-7; no DNA check was done on the table's D call, TRBD2. TRBV1 is a pseudogene segment. The CDR3 is 20 residues long. This CDR3 reads CTSSRHGSGTGPPATGEQYF. In DNA form, the CDR3 reads TGCACCAGCAGCCGCCACGGGTCCGGGACAGGGCCCCCCGCTACGGGCGAGCAGTACTTC.

Only a few counts were recorded for this clonotype. V and J are TRBV7-6 and TRBJ2-6, with TRBD1 identical over 10 bases. Germline V gene data show CDR1 as SGHVS and CDR2 as FNYEAQ. The V gene end was trimmed by 6 bases and the J gene end by 2 bases; junction bases not matched to a gene: 10. The CDR3 length is 18 residues. The CDR3 nucleotides read TGTGCCAGCAGTAATCGGAGACAGGGGGCAGCTGGGGCCAACGTCCTGACTTTC. It codes for CASSNRRQGAAGANVLTF.

On this clonotype itself: The junction departs from germline at one end; a sequencing error may be responsible. This chain uses TRBV3-1 with TRBJ2-2; 7 nucleotides agree with TRBD2. This CDR3 is built from 17 residues. The germline gives CDR1 LGHDT, CDR2 YNNKEL (reference sequence). The CDR3 sequence is CTSSAPWGRVNTGELFF. The CDR3, as DNA: TGTACCAGCAGTGCCCCCTGGGGGAGGGTTAATACCGGGGAGCTGTTTTTT.

This clonotype has ten or more counts. The chain combines TRBV29-1 with TRBJ2-3; D possibly corresponds to TRBD1 (5 bases). Trimming took 7 bases from V and 0 from J, leaving 8 bases between them. The CDR3 contains 12 residues. CDR1 and CDR2 from the germline V gene are SQVTM and ANQGSEA. The CDR3 DNA follows: TGCAGCGCTCGACAGAGCACAGATACGCAGTATTTT. Translating it yields CSARQSTDTQYF.

This clonotype occurred many times. The chain uses TRBV20-1 and TRBJ1-2; TRBD1 might be the D (5 bases). Per the germline V gene, CDR1 is DFQATT and CDR2 is SNEGSKA (reference sequence). The V end was cut by 3 bases, the J end by 5 bases, with 10 bases between. The CDR3 runs to 12 residues. The CDR3 sequence: CSASGTVYGYTF. The CDR3, as DNA: TGCAGTGCTAGCGGGACGGTTTATGGCTACACCTTC.

The table lists this clonotype with a few counts. The V call is TRBV28, the J call TRBJ1-1; 7 bases agree with TRBD1. CDR3 size: 13 residues. The V gene end was trimmed by 6 bases and the J gene end by 10 bases; junction bases not matched to a gene: 11. Germline CDR1 MDHEN, CDR2 SYDVKM. CDR3 loop: CASSTPNTGAAFF. The CDR3 DNA reads as TGTGCCAGCAGCACCCCGAACACAGGGGCAGCTTTCTTT. The full variable domain, its missing parts supplied by reference TRBV28 and TRBJ1-1, is DVKVTQSSRYLVKRTGEKVFLECVQDMDHENMFWYRQDPGLGLRLIYFSYDVKMKEKGDIPEGYSVSREKKERFSLILESASTNQTSMYLCASSTPNTGAAFFGQGTRLTVV.